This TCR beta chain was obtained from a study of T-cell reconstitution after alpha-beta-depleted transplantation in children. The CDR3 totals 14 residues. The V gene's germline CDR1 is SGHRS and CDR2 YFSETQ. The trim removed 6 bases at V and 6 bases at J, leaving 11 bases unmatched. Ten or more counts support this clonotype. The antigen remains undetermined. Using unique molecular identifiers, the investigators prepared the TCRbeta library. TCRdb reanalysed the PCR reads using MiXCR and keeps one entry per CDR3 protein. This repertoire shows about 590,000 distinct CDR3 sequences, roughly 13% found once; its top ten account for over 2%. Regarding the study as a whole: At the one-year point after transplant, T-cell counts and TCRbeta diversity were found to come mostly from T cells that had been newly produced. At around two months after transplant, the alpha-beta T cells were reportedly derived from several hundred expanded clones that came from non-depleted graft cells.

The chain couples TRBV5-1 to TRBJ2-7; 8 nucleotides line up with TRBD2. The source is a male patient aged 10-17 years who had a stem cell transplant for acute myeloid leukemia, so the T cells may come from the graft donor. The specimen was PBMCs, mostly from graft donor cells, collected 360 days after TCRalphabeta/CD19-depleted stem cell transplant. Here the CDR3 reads CASTLLAASSEQYF. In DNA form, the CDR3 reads TGCGCCAGCACCCTACTAGCGGCCTCGTCCGAGCAGTACTTC.